One TCR beta chain is described in this entry. This entry comes from a study of Graves' ophthalmopathy and Graves' hyperthyroidism. This CDR3 region has 13 residues. J lost 7 bases, V lost 5 bases, and 7 bases had no gene match. Germline loops: CDR1 LNHDA, CDR2 SQIVND (reference sequence). Amplified TCR beta CDR3 regions were obtained using RNA transcripts as template. HTBI primers primed a first-round RT-PCR, and a second-round multiplex PCR followed. TCRdb redid the calling of the multiplex PCR reads with MiXCR, one entry per CDR3 protein. The repertoire holds roughly 480,000 distinct CDR3 sequences, with approximately 15% as singletons.

The sequenced material came from blood. The chain uses TRBV19 and TRBJ2-5; 7 bases are shared with TRBD2. This TCR came from a woman younger than 45 with Graves' ophthalmopathy. The CDR3 region has the DNA TGTGCCAGTAGTTCGGACGGGGAGGGGACCCAGTACTTC. As protein: CASSSDGEGTQYF.